A selection of T cell receptor beta chains follows, all from one sample in a study of technical replicates of blood from several donors. Profiled with immunoSEQ multiplex PCR; TCRdb holds only in-frame clones, not every one. The sample consists of 75,000 to 85,000 clones, approximately 75% of them appearing once. Sequencing was performed on PBMCs. All receptors come from a human donor in good health. Some clones in this sample may be carry-over from other donors' samples. Both conserved end residues are part of each CDR3. D genes are given only for firm matches. Only part of the rows carry a size: once, few, many, or a class if the clone is expanded.

v_call	d_call	clone_size	j_call	cdr3_nt	cdr3_aa
TRBV18	-	-	TRBJ1-1	TGTGCCAGCTCACGGAGTTTTAGCACTGAAGCTTTCTTT	CASSRSFSTEAFF
TRBV5-4	TRBD1	-	TRBJ2-7	TGTGCCAGCAGCTTCCGGGACAGGGGCTACGAGCAGTACTTC	CASSFRDRGYEQYF
TRBV27	TRBD1	once	TRBJ1-5	TGTGCCAGCAGAACGGGACAGGAAATCAATCAGCCCCAGCATTTT	CASRTGQEINQPQHF
TRBV5-4	-	once	TRBJ1-2	TGTGCCAGCAGCCGCCCCGGGGGTGGGTCGGGCTACACCTTC	CASSRPGGGSGYTF
TRBV30	-	few	TRBJ1-1	TGTGCCTGGGCTGACCCAGGGGTGACTGAAGCTTTCTTT	CAWADPGVTEAFF
TRBV5-5	TRBD1	-	TRBJ1-2	TGTGCCAGCAGCACGGGACAGGGGAGCTATGGCTACACCTTC	CASSTGQGSYGYTF
TRBV5-1	-	-	TRBJ2-3	TGCGCCAGCAGCTCCAGGCCCTCATTCCTCAATCCCCTAGATACGCAGTATTTT	CASSSRPSFLNPLDTQYF
TRBV7-2	TRBD1	-	TRBJ1-2	TGTGCCAGCAGCTTAAGGGAGCCAGGGGGCTTTAACAACTATGGCTACACCTTC	CASSLREPGGFNNYGYTF
TRBV7-6	-	-	TRBJ2-1	TGTGCCAGCAGCTCGCGGAACAATGAGCAGTTCTTC	CASSSRNNEQFF
TRBV5-4	TRBD1	-	TRBJ1-2	TGTGCCAGCAGCACCGGGACAGGTAGCTATGGCTACACCTTC	CASSTGTGSYGYTF
TRBV6-6	-	-	TRBJ2-5	TGTGCCAGCAGTCCGGGAAAACAAGAGACCCAGTACTTC	CASSPGKQETQYF
TRBV4-1	TRBD1	-	TRBJ2-7	TGCGCCAGCAGCGACTCCGGGACAGGGTCTTACGAGCAGTACTTC	CASSDSGTGSYEQYF
TRBV30	TRBD1	-	TRBJ1-1	TGTGCCTGGAGTACATTGGCAGGGGGAAAAAAGGCTGGAGCTTTCTTT	CAWSTLAGGKKAGAFF
TRBV6-5	TRBD2	-	TRBJ2-2	TGTGCCAGCAGTTACGGGACTAGCGGGTACACCGGGGAGCTGTTTTTT	CASSYGTSGYTGELFF
TRBV12-5	TRBD1	once	TRBJ1-4	TGTGCTAGTGCCAGCGGGGTTGGACAGGGGGTTAGTGAAAAACTGTTTTTT	CASASGVGQGVSEKLFF
TRBV15	TRBD1	-	TRBJ1-5	TGTGCCACCAGCAGAGATGGGACAGATAATCAGCCCCAGCATTTT	CATSRDGTDNQPQHF
TRBV6-5	-	-	TRBJ1-1	TGTGCCAGCAGTTACTCGGGGCAGGGGAACACTGAAGCTTTCTTT	CASSYSGQGNTEAFF
TRBV19	TRBD1	-	TRBJ1-2	TGTGCCAGTATCCAGACAGGGGGGTATTATGGCTACACCTTC	CASIQTGGYYGYTF
TRBV11-1	-	once	TRBJ2-6	TGTGCCAGCAGCTTAATGAGCTCTGGGGCCAACGTCCTGACTTTC	CASSLMSSGANVLTF
TRBV30	-	-	TRBJ1-1	TGTGCCTTCACACCCTCCACTGAAGCTTTCTTT	CAFTPSTEAFF
TRBV5-1	TRBD2	many	TRBJ2-1	TGCGCCAGCAGCCCAGCGGGGGGGTACAATGAGCAGTTCTTC	CASSPAGGYNEQFF
TRBV4-2	TRBD1	-	TRBJ2-1	TGTGCCAGCAGCCCCCGGACAGGGAGTACGAATGAGCAGTTCTTC	CASSPRTGSTNEQFF
TRBV4-3	-	-	TRBJ2-3	TGCGCCAGCAGCCAAGACCTAGCATCGAGGAGAGATACGCAGTATTTT	CASSQDLASRRDTQYF
TRBV25-1	TRBD2	-	TRBJ2-7	TGTGCCAGCAGTGCCTTAGCGGGAGGGTACTACGAGCAGTACTTC	CASSALAGGYYEQYF
TRBV9	-	-	TRBJ2-7	TGTGCCAGCAGCGTAGGACAGCTAAACTACGAGCAGTACTTC	CASSVGQLNYEQYF
TRBV30	-	many	TRBJ1-1	TGTGCCTGGATTCACCGGTGGGGGGACACTGAAGCTTTCTTT	CAWIHRWGDTEAFF
TRBV2	TRBD1	-	TRBJ2-1	TGTGCCAGCGCGGTCGGGACAGGGTCGTACAATGAGCAGTTCTTC	CASAVGTGSYNEQFF
TRBV6-6	TRBD2	-	TRBJ2-1	TGTGCCAGCAGCTCACAGCTAGCGGGGGGGCAAAGTGAGCAGTTCTTC	CASSSQLAGGQSEQFF
TRBV29-1	-	-	TRBJ1-2	TGCAGCGTTCTACCAGGGCGTGCCTATGGCTACACCTTC	CSVLPGRAYGYTF
TRBV23-1	TRBD1	-	TRBJ2-1	TGCGCCAGCAGCCGCAGGGGGAGCGAGCAGTTCTTC	CASSRRGSEQFF
TRBV7-9	TRBD2	-	TRBJ2-7	TGTGCGGGGGCTAGCGGGGTCTACGAGCAGTACTTC	CAGASGVYEQYF
TRBV6-1	-	-	TRBJ1-2	TGTGCCAGCAGCCCTGACAGAAACTATGGCTACACCTTC	CASSPDRNYGYTF
TRBV19	-	-	TRBJ2-5	TGTGCCAGTAGTATTTTGGGGGCCTTGGAGACCCAGTACTTC	CASSILGALETQYF
TRBV4-3	TRBD1	-	TRBJ1-6	TGCGCCAGCAGCCAACAGGGGGCATTTTCACCCCTCCACTTT	CASSQQGAFSPLHF
TRBV2	TRBD1	-	TRBJ2-2	TGTGCCAGCAGCCTGGGACAGGGGCAGAACACCGGGGAGCTGTTTTTT	CASSLGQGQNTGELFF
TRBV6-6	TRBD1	-	TRBJ1-2	TGTGCCAGCAGCCCCGGGACAGTCTCCTATGGCTACACCTTC	CASSPGTVSYGYTF
TRBV7-6	TRBD1	-	TRBJ2-3	TGTGCCAGCAGCGGAGGGACAGGCGAGCGCACAGATACGCAGTATTTT	CASSGGTGERTDTQYF
TRBV19	-	-	TRBJ2-1	TGTGCCAGTAGTATAGCAGGAGGGGGCGGACCTAACAATGAGCAGTTCTTC	CASSIAGGGGPNNEQFF
TRBV29-1	TRBD1	-	TRBJ1-1	TGCAGCGGGAAGGCGGACAGGGCAACTGAAGCTTTCTTT	CSGKADRATEAFF
TRBV10-3	-	-	TRBJ1-3	TGTGCCATCAGTGAGTCGGCTAGAACCATATATTTT	CAISESARTIYF
TRBV27	-	-	TRBJ2-3	TGTGCCAGCAGTTTATTGGGGGCTGTCACAGATACGCAGTATTTT	CASSLLGAVTDTQYF